The next 8 T cell receptor beta chains were all read from a single sample in a study of blood T cell repertoires in COVID-19. Clones were read by immunoSEQ multiplex PCR, and TCRdb kept only the in-frame ones, dropping some. The table includes 200,000 or so clones, 89% detected once. The sample taken for sequencing was PBMCs or T cells enriched from blood (not recorded which). The receptors originated from a woman in her thirties or forties with acute COVID-19.

The chain links TRBV5-6 to TRBJ2-4; D possibly corresponds to TRBD2 (5 bases). Germline loops: CDR1 SGHDT, CDR2 YYEEEE. The CDR3 consists of 13 residues. V gave up 4 bases and J gave up 6 bases, with 11 bases separating them. CDR3 sequence reads: CASSIPGLNIQYF. Here the CDR3 DNA reads TGTGCCAGCAGCATACCGGGATTAAACATTCAGTACTTC.

The chain is built from TRBV5-1 and TRBJ1-2; the match to TRBD1 covers 7 bases. CDR1 SGHRS and CDR2 YFSETQ come from the germline V gene. The length of the CDR3 is 17 residues. V was pared by 0 bases and J by 6 bases, with 14 bases of the junction left unmatched. The CDR3 DNA is TGCGCCAGCAGCTTGGAAACTGGAGGGGGACAGAAGAATGGCTACACCTTC. It translates to CASSLETGGGQKNGYTF. Variable domain in full (rest from reference TRBV5-1 and TRBJ1-2): KAGVTQTPRYLIKTRGQQVTLSCSPISGHRSVSWYQQTPGQGLQFLFEYFSETQRNKGNFPGRFSGRQFSNSRSEMNVSTLELGDSALYLCASSLETGGGQKNGYTFGSGTRLTVV.

V and J are TRBV5-1 and TRBJ2-5; maybe TRBD2 (7 bases). The CDR3 extends over 16 amino acids. V lost 3 bases and J lost 3, with 18 bases in between. The V gene's germline CDR1 is SGHRS and CDR2 YFSETQ. CDR3 sequence: CASSSITAGTKETQYF. CDR3 nucleotide sequence: TGCGCCAGCAGCTCCATAACAGCGGGGACAAAAGAGACCCAGTACTTC.

V is TRBV2 and J is TRBJ1-2; 12 bases are shared with TRBD1. Germline lookup yields CDR1 SNHLY and CDR2 FYNNEI. The V and J ends lost 4 bases and 2 bases, in that order; junction bases with no gene match: 5. The CDR3 covers 16 residues. Written as DNA, the CDR3 is TGTGCCAGCAGTGGGGACAGGGGGCTTTCCAACTATGGCTACACCTTC. Protein: CASSGDRGLSNYGYTF.

Concerning this clone: Other DNA sequences in this specimen translate into the identical CDR3. The V gene is TRBV6-5, the J gene TRBJ1-5; perhaps TRBD1 as D (6 bases). CDR1 and CDR2 (germline): MNHEY, SVGAGI. The CDR3 covers 14 residues. V was trimmed by 6 bases and J by 4 bases, leaving 13 bases between them. CDR3 coding DNA: TGTGCCAGCAGCCCAACAGGGAGAAATCAGCCCCAGCATTTT. This sequence encodes CASSPTGRNQPQHF.

The J gene is TRBJ1-3, the V gene TRBV3-1 (or the pseudogene TRBV3-2); D is perhaps TRBD1 (5 bases). The CDR3 covers 13 residues. Trimming removed 3 bases from V and 4 bases from J, with 7 bases in between. From germline, CDR1 is LGHDT and CDR2 YNNKEL (reference sequence). The CDR3 bases are TGTGCCAGCAGCCAGGGGCGCGGAAACACCATATATTTT. Translated, it gives CASSQGRGNTIYF.

V gene TRBV19 combines with J gene TRBJ1-6; 10 nucleotides match TRBD1. The J segment lost 3 bases and the V segment lost 5 bases, leaving 7 bases of the junction unmatched. The CDR3 loop spans 17 amino acids. Germline V lookup: CDR1 LNHDA, CDR2 SQIVND (reference sequence). In nucleotides, the CDR3 is TGTGCCAGTAGTCTGGGACAGGGGAATGGCTATAATTCACCCCTCCACTTT. It codes for CASSLGQGNGYNSPLHF. The full variable domain, completed using reference TRBV19 and TRBJ1-6, is DGGITQSPKYLFRKEGQNVTLSCEQNLNHDAMYWYRQDPGQGLRLIYYSQIVNDFQKGDIAEGYSVSREKKESFPLTVTSAQKNPTAFYLCASSLGQGNGYNSPLHFGNGTRLTVT.

V and J are TRBV6-1 and TRBJ1-4; maybe TRBD1 (6 bases). Germline CDR1 MNHNS, CDR2 SASEGT. V lost 2 bases to trimming and J lost 5 bases, with 12 bases between them. The CDR3 is 15 residues long. The CDR3 here is CASSELGTNNEKLFF. CDR3 DNA: TGTGCCAGCAGTGAACTCGGGACAAACAATGAAAAACTGTTTTTT.